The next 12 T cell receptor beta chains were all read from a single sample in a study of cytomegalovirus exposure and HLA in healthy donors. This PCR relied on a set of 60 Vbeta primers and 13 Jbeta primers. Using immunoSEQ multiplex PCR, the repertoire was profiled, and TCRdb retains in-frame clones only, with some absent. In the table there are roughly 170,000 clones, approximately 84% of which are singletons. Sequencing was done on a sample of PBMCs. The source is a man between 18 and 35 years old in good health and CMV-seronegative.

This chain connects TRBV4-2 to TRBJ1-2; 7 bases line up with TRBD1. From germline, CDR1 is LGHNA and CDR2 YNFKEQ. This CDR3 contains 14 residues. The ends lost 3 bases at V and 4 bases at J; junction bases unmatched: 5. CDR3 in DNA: TGTGCCAGCAGCCATCGACAGGGATCCTATGGCTACACCTTC. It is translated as CASSHRQGSYGYTF.

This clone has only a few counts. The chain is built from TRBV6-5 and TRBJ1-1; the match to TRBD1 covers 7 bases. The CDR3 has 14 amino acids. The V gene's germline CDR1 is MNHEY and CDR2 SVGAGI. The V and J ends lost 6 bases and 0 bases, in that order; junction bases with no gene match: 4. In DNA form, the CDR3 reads TGTGCCAGCAGAGGACAGGTAATGAACACTGAAGCTTTCTTT. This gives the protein CASRGQVMNTEAFF.

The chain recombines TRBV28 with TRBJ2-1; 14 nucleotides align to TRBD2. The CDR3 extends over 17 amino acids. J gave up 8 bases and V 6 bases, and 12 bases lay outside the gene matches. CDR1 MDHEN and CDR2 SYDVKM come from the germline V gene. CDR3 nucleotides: TGTGCCAGCAGACCTACCGGGACTAGCGGGAGCTGGGATGAGCAGTTCTTC. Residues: CASRPTGTSGSWDEQFF.

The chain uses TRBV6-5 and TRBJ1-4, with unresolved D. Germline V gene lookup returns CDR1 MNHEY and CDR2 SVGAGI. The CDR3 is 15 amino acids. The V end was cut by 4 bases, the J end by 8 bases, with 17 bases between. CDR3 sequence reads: CASSSSTLRREKLFF. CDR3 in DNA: TGTGCCAGCAGTTCCTCGACCCTCCGGAGGGAAAAACTGTTTTTT.

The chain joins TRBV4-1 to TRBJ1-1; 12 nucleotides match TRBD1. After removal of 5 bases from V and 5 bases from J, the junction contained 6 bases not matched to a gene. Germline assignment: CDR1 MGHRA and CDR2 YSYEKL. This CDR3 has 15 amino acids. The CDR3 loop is CASSKGQGARTEAFF. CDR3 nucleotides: TGCGCCAGCAGCAAGGGACAGGGGGCGCGGACTGAAGCTTTCTTT.

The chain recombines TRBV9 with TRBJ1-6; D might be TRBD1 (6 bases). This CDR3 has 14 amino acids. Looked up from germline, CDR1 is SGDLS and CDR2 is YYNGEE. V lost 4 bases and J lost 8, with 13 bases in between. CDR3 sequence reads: CASSSGGRDSPLHF. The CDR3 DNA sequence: TGTGCCAGCAGCTCGGGGGGCCGAGATTCACCCCTCCACTTT.

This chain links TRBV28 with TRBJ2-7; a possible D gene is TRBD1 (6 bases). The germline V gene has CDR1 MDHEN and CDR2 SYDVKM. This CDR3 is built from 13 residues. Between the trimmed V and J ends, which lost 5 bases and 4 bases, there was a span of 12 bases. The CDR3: CASSKPGHYEQYF. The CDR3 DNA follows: TGTGCCAGCAGTAAACCGGGACATTACGAGCAGTACTTC.

CDR3 in amino acids: CASSLDGQGALGYTF. DNA of the CDR3: TGTGCCAGTAGTCTTGACGGACAGGGGGCCCTTGGCTACACCTTC. This sequence joins TRBV19 and TRBJ1-2; TRBD1 aligns across 11 bases. The germline V gene encodes CDR1 LNHDA and CDR2 SQIVND (reference sequence). V shed 5 bases, J shed 7 bases, and the junction held 9 bases outside the gene matches. The CDR3 is made up of 15 amino acids.

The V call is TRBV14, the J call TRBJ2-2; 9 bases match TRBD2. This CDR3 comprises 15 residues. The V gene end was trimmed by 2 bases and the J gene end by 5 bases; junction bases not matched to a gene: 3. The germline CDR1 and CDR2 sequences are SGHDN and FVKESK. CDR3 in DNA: TGTGCCAGCAGCCAACTGGCGGGGGGGACCGGGGAGCTGTTTTTT. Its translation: CASSQLAGGTGELFF.

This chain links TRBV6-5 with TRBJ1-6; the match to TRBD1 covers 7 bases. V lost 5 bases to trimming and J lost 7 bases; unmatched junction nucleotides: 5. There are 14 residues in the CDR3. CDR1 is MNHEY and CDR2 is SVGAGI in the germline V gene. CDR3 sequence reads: CASSDRVENSPLHF. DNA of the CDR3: TGTGCCAGCAGTGACAGGGTTGAAAATTCACCCCTCCACTTT.

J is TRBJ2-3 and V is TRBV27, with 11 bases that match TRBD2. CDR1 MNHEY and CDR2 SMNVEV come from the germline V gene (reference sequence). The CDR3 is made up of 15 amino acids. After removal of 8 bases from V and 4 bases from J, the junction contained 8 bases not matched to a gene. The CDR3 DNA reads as TGTGCCAGCGGAAGACTAGCGGGGAAACCAGATACGCAGTATTTT. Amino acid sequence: CASGRLAGKPDTQYF.

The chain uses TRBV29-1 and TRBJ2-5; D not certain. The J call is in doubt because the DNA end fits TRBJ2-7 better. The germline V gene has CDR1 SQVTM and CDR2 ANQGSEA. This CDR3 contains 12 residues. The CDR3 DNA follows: TGCAGCGTTGATACCTCCAACTACGAGCAGTACTTC. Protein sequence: CSVDTSNYEQYF.